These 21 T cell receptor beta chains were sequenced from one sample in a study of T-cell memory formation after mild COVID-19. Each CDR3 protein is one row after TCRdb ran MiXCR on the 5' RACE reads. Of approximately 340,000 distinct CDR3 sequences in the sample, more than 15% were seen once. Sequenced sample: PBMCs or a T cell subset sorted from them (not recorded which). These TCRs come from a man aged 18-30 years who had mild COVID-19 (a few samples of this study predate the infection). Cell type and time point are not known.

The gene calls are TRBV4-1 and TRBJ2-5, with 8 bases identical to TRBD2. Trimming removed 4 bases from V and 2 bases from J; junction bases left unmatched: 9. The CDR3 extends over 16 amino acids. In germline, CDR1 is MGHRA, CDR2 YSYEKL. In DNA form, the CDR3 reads TGCGCCAGCAGCCTCCAACCTAGCGGGCGACAAGAGACCCAGTACTTC. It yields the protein CASSLQPSGRQETQYF.

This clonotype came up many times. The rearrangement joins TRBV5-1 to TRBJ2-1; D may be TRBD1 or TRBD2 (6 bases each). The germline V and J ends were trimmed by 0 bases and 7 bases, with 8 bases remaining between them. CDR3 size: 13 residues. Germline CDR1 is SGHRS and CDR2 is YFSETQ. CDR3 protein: CASSLGGANEQFF. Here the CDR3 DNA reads TGCGCCAGCAGCTTGGGGGGGGCGAATGAGCAGTTCTTC.

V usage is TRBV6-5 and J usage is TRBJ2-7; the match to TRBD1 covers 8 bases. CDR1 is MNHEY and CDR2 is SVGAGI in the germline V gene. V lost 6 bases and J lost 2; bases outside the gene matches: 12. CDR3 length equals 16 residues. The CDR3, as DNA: TGTGCCAGCAGACAACTCCCGGGACAGGAGACCTACGAGCAGTACTTC. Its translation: CASRQLPGQETYEQYF.

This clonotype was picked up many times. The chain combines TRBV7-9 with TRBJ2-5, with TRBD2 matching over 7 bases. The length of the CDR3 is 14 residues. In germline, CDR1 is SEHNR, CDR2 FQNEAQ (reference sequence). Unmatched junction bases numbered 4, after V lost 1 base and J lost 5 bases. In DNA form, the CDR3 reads TGTGCCAGCAGCTTAGGGACTAGTGGGGAGACCCAGTACTTC. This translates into CASSLGTSGETQYF.

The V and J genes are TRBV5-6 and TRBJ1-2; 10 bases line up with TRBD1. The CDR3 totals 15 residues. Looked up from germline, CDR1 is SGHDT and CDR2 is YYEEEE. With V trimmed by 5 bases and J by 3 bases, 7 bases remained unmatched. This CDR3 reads CASRIAGTGDYGYTF. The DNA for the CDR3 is TGTGCCAGCAGAATTGCCGGGACAGGGGACTATGGCTACACCTTC.

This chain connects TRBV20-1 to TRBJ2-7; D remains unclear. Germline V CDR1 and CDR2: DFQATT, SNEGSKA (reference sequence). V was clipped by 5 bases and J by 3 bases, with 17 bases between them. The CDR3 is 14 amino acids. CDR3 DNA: TGCAGTGCTCGCCCCTCCCCGGCAGACTACGAGCAGTACGTC. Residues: CSARPSPADYEQYV.

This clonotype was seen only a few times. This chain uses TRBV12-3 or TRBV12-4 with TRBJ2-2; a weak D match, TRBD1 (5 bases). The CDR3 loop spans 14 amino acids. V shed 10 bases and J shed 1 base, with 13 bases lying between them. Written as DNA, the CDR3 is TGTGCCACCCTGAATGACAGGAACACCGGGGAGCTGTTTTTT. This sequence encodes CATLNDRNTGELFF.

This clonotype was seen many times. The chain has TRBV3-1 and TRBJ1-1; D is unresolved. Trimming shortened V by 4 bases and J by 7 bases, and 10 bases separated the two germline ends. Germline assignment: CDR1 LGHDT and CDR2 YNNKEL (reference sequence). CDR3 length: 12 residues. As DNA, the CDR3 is TGTGCCAGCAGCCCTAATGAAGGTGAAGCTTTCTTT. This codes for CASSPNEGEAFF. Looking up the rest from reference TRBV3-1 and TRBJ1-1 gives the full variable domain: DTAVSQTPKYLVTQMGNDKSIKCEQNLGHDTMYWYKQDSKKFLKIMFSYNNKELIINETVPNRFSPKSPDKAHLNLHINSLELGDSAVYFCASSPNEGEAFFGQGTRLTVV.

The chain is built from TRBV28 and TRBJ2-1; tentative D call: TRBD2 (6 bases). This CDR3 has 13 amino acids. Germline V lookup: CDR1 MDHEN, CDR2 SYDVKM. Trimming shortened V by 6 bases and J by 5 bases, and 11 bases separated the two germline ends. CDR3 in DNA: TGTGCCAGCAGCCCCGGGGGTAACAATGAGCAGTTCTTC. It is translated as CASSPGGNNEQFF.

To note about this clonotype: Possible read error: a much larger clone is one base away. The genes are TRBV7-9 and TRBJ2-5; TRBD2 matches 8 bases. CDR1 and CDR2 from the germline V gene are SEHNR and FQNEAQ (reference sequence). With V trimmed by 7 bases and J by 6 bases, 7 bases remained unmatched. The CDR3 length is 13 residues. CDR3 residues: CASTIAGIQTQYF. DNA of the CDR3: TGTGCCAGCACCATAGCGGGGATTCAGACCCAGTACTTC. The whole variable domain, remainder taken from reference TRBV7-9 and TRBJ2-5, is DTGVSQNPRHKITKRGQNVTFRCDPISEHNRLYWYRQTLGQGPEFLTYFQNEAQLEKSRLLSDRFSAERPKGSFSTLEIQRTEQGDSAMYLCASTIAGIQTQYFGPGTRLLVL.

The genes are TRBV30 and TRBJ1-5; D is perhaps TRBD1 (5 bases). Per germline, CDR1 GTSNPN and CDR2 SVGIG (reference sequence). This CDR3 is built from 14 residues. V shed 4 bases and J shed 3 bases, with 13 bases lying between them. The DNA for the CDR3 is TGTGCCTGGAAAAAAGCAGGGTTCAATCAGCCCCAGCATTTT. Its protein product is CAWKKAGFNQPQHF.

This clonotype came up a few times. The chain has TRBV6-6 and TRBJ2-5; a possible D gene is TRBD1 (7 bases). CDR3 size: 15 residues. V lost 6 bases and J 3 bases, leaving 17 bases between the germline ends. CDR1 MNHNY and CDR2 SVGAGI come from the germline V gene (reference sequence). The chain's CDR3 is CASRTTGRREETQYF. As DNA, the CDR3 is TGTGCCAGCAGAACGACAGGGAGGAGGGAAGAGACCCAGTACTTC.

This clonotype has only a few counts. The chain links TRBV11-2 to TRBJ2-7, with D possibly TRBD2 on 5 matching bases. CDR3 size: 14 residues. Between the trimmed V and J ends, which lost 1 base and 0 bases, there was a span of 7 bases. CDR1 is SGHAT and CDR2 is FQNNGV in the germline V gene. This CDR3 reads CASSLVDYSYEQYF. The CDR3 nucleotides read TGTGCCAGCAGCTTAGTTGACTACTCCTACGAGCAGTACTTC.

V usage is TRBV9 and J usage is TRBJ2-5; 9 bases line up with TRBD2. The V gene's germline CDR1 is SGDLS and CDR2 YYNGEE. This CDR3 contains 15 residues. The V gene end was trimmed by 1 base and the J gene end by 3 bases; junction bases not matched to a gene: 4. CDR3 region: CASSVSTSGEETQYF. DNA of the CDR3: TGTGCCAGCAGCGTATCGACTAGCGGAGAAGAGACCCAGTACTTC.

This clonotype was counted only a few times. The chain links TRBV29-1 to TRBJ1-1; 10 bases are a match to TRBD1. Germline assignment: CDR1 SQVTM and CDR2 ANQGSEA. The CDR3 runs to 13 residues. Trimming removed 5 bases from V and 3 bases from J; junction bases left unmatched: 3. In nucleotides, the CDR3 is TGCAGCGTTACGGGACAGGGGTACACTGAAGCTTTCTTT. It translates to CSVTGQGYTEAFF.

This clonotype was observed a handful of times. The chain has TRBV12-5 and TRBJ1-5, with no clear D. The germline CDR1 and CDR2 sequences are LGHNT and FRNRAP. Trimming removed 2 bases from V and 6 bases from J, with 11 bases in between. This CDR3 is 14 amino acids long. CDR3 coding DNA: TGTGCTAGTGGTTTGCCGGGCAGAGGTCAGCCCCAGCATTTT. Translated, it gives CASGLPGRGQPQHF. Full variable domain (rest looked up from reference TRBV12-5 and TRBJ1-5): DARVTQTPRHKVTEMGQEVTMRCQPILGHNTVFWYRQTMMQGLELLAYFRNRAPLDDSGMPKDRFSAEMPDATLATLKIQPSEPRDSAVYFCASGLPGRGQPQHFGDGTRLSIL.

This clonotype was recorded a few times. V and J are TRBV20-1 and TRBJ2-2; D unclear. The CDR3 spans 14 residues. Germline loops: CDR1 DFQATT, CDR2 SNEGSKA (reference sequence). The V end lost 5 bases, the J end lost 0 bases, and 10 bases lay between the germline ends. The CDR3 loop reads CSACEDPNTGELFF. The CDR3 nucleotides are TGCAGTGCTTGTGAGGATCCGAACACCGGGGAGCTGTTTTTT.

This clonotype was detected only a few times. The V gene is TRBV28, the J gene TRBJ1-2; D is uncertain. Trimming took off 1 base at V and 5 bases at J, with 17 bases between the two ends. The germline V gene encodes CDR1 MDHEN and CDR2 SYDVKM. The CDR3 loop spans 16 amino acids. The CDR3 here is CASSLLTPSKLYGYTF. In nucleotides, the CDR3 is TGTGCCAGCAGTTTATTGACACCTTCGAAACTATATGGCTACACCTTC.

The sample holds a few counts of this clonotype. As DNA, the CDR3 is TGCGCCAGCAGCTTGAAGCGGGGGACCTACAATGAGCAGTTCTTC. Translation: CASSLKRGTYNEQFF. The chain uses TRBV5-1 and TRBJ2-1; 8 nucleotides line up with TRBD2. Germline V gene data show CDR1 as SGHRS and CDR2 as YFSETQ. Trimming at V came to 1 base and at J to 2 bases, leaving 2 bases not matched to a gene. CDR3 length: 15 residues.

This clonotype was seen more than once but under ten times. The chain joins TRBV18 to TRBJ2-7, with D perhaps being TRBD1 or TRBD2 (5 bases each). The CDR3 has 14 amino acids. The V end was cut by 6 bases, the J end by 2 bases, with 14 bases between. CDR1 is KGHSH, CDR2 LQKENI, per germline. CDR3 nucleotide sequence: TGTGCCAGCTCCTACGGGACCACCACCTACGAGCAGTACTTC. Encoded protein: CASSYGTTTYEQYF.

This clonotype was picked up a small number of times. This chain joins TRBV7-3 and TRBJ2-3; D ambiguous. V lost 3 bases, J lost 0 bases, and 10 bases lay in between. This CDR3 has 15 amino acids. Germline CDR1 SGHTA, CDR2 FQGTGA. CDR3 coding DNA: TGTGCCAGCAGCTTCCGAGATCAAAGCACAGATACGCAGTATTTT. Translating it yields CASSFRDQSTDTQYF.